The 27 T cell receptor beta chains in this list originate from one sample, sequenced in a study of CD8+ T cells in alopecia areata. It was cDNA, reverse transcribed from extracted RNA, that served as the sequencing template. The data were produced by immunoSEQ multiplex PCR, yet TCRdb's version contains in-frame clones alone and is incomplete. This table has under 130,000 clones, roughly 50% appearing once. Sequencing was carried out using CD4+ T cells sorted from blood. These receptors were collected from a human donor in good health.

V usage is TRBV27 and J usage is TRBJ1-5; maybe TRBD1 (6 bases). The CDR3 totals 18 residues. CDR1 MNHEY and CDR2 SMNVEV come from the germline V gene (reference sequence). Trimming pared 7 bases from V and 0 bases from J, leaving 22 bases between. The CDR3 loop reads CASKSLRDARGSNQPQHF. Here the CDR3 DNA reads TGTGCCAGCAAATCATTGAGGGACGCCAGGGGTAGCAATCAGCCCCAGCATTTT.

This chain uses TRBV2 with TRBJ2-7, with 11 bases matching TRBD1. CDR1 and CDR2 from the germline V gene are SNHLY and FYNNEI. The CDR3 length is 15 residues. The trim removed 4 bases at V and 3 bases at J, leaving 5 bases unmatched. CDR3 protein: CASSGGQGENYEQYF. The CDR3 DNA is TGTGCCAGCAGTGGGGGACAGGGGGAAAACTACGAGCAGTACTTC.

The rearrangement joins TRBV27 to TRBJ1-4; D gene ambiguous. The CDR3 extends over 15 amino acids. From germline, CDR1 is MNHEY and CDR2 SMNVEV (reference sequence). Trimming took 2 bases from V and 2 from J, leaving 9 bases between them. This chain's CDR3 is CASSLNRVTNEKLFF. CDR3 coding DNA: TGTGCCAGCAGTTTAAATCGGGTGACTAATGAAAAACTGTTTTTT.

The chain couples TRBV15 to TRBJ1-1; TRBD1 is a possible D gene (6 bases). CDR1 LNHNV and CDR2 YYDKDF come from the germline V gene (reference sequence). The CDR3 loop spans 15 amino acids. Trimming took 5 bases from V and 0 from J, leaving 13 bases between them. DNA for the CDR3: TGTGCCACCAGCGCGGGGGGGGCTATGAACACTGAAGCTTTCTTT. Translated, it gives CATSAGGAMNTEAFF.

The chain combines TRBV30 with TRBJ2-1, with TRBD2 as a possible D gene (5 bases). Per germline, CDR1 GTSNPN and CDR2 SVGIG (reference sequence). The CDR3 has 13 residues. V gave up 0 bases and J gave up 7 bases, with 10 bases separating them. The CDR3 coding sequence is TGTGCCTGGAGTGTACGACTAAAGAATGAGCAGTTCTTC. This sequence encodes CAWSVRLKNEQFF.

The genes are TRBV7-9 and TRBJ2-2; 7 bases line up with TRBD2. The germline V gene encodes CDR1 SEHNR and CDR2 FQNEAQ (reference sequence). The V segment lost 4 bases and the J segment 1 base; nucleotides outside the gene matches: 9. The CDR3 sequence is 17 residues long. Here the CDR3 DNA reads TGTGCCAGCAGCTCCGAAGCGGGACCCCAGAACACCGGGGAGCTGTTTTTT. It codes for CASSSEAGPQNTGELFF.

This clone was detected only a few times. This chain uses TRBV11-2 with TRBJ1-1; D is ambiguous. Trimming stripped 0 bases from V and 5 bases from J, with 13 bases between. The CDR3 is 15 amino acids. Germline loops: CDR1 SGHAT, CDR2 FQNNGV. CDR3 protein: CASSLELRGRTEAFF. In DNA, the CDR3 is TGTGCCAGCAGCTTAGAGCTCCGGGGTAGGACTGAAGCTTTCTTT.

This clone appeared a few times. The chain has TRBV7-9 and TRBJ2-5; TRBD2 aligns across 9 bases. J was trimmed by 7 bases and V by 4 bases; bases with no gene match: 4. The germline V gene has CDR1 SEHNR and CDR2 FQNEAQ (reference sequence). The CDR3 spans 13 residues. For the CDR3, the DNA is TGTGCCAGCAGCTCGGGACTAGCCGGGACCCAGTACTTC. Amino acids: CASSSGLAGTQYF.

Note on this clone: An end of the junction differs from the germline gene, which may be a read error. This chain uses TRBV7-7 with TRBJ2-1; TRBD2 might be the D (6 bases). There are 15 residues in the CDR3. CDR1 is SSHAT, CDR2 FNYEAQ, per germline (reference sequence). Written as DNA, the CDR3 is TGTGCTAGCAGCTTAAGGGAGGCTGGGGCCCATGAGCAGTTCTTC. It encodes CASSLREAGAHEQFF. The variable domain in full, completed from reference TRBV7-7 and TRBJ2-1, reads GAGVSQSPRYKVTKRGQDVTLRCDPISSHATLYWYQQALGQGPEFLTYFNYEAQPDKSGLPSDRFSAERPEGSISTLTIQRTEQRDSAMYRCASSLREAGAHEQFFGPGTRLTVL.

This chain uses TRBV5-6 with TRBJ2-1; D is undetermined. The CDR3 extends over 12 amino acids. V was trimmed by 3 bases and J by 7 bases, leaving 8 bases between them. Germline CDR1 reads SGHDT; CDR2 reads YYEEEE. CDR3 region: CASSWVENEQFF. The CDR3 DNA reads as TGTGCCAGCAGCTGGGTAGAGAATGAGCAGTTCTTC. The full variable domain, in which reference TRBV5-6 and TRBJ2-1 provide the parts outside the CDR3, is DAGVTQSPTHLIKTRGQQVTLRCSPKSGHDTVSWYQQALGQGPQFIFQYYEEEERQRGNFPDRFSGHQFPNYSSELNVNALLLGDSALYLCASSWVENEQFFGPGTRLTVL.

This chain connects TRBV29-1 to TRBJ1-1; 7 bases match TRBD1. There are 13 residues in the CDR3. The V gene's germline CDR1 is SQVTM and CDR2 ANQGSEA. Trimming took 7 bases from V and 4 from J; bases not matched to a gene: 9. The CDR3 region has the DNA TGCAGCGCAAGTACAGGGGCGGCCACTGAAGCTTTCTTT. Translated, it gives CSASTGAATEAFF.

This clone was seen once. Other DNA sequences in this sample translate to the same CDR3. The CDR3 is CSVNRQLNTEAFF. DNA of the CDR3: TGCAGCGTGAACAGACAGTTGAACACTGAAGCTTTCTTT. The V call is TRBV29-1, the J call TRBJ1-1; the D gene is possibly TRBD1 (5 bases). The germline CDR1 and CDR2 sequences are SQVTM and ANQGSEA. V lost 6 bases and J 0 bases, leaving 11 bases between the germline ends. The CDR3 runs 13 residues.

The rearrangement links TRBV29-1 to TRBJ2-3, with 7 bases that match TRBD2. V lost 3 bases, J lost 0 bases, and 3 bases stayed unmatched. Germline-derived CDR1 and CDR2 are SQVTM and ANQGSEA. CDR3 length: 14 residues. CDR3 residues: CSVETSFSTDTQYF. CDR3 nucleotides: TGCAGCGTTGAGACTAGCTTTAGCACAGATACGCAGTATTTT.

The chain links TRBV14 to TRBJ1-6; 11 nucleotides agree with TRBD1. The trim removed 3 bases at V and 8 bases at J, leaving 6 bases unmatched. Germline CDR1 reads SGHDN; CDR2 reads FVKESK. The CDR3 sequence is 16 residues long. DNA for the CDR3: TGTGCCAGCAGCCAGATCGGACAGGGGGCCTATTCACCCCTCCACTTT. It codes for CASSQIGQGAYSPLHF.

The J gene is TRBJ2-5, the V gene TRBV7-2; the D gene is possibly TRBD1 (6 bases). This CDR3 spans 13 amino acids. Trimming left V 5 bases short and J 4 bases short, with 11 bases between. Germline CDR1 and CDR2: SGHTA and FQGNSA. The CDR3 region is CASSPDRRETQYF. CDR3 DNA: TGTGCCAGCAGCCCCGACAGGCGAGAGACCCAGTACTTC.

In its sample, this clone was seen a few times. The chain combines TRBV5-1 with TRBJ1-5, with TRBD1 as a possible D gene (5 bases). The CDR3 loop spans 15 amino acids. Between the trimmed V and J ends, which lost 5 bases and 4 bases, there was a span of 16 bases. Germline V gene data show CDR1 as SGHRS and CDR2 as YFSETQ. This CDR3 reads CASRIFPGSNQPQHF. The CDR3 DNA reads as TGCGCCAGCAGAATTTTTCCAGGGTCAAATCAGCCCCAGCATTTT.

The chain employs TRBV5-5 and TRBJ1-1; tentative D call: TRBD1 (6 bases). This CDR3 is built from 15 residues. Trimming stripped 3 bases from V and 2 bases from J, with 14 bases between. CDR1 is SGHKS, CDR2 YYEKEE, per germline (reference sequence). CDR3 sequence: CASSSPTGTNTEAFF. In DNA, the CDR3 is TGTGCCAGCAGCTCACCGACAGGTACAAACACTGAAGCTTTCTTT.

This clone was detected a few times. V usage is TRBV23-1 and J usage is TRBJ1-2; 8 nucleotides line up with TRBD1. TRBV23-1 is labeled an ORF, and its function is uncertain. V was pared by 2 bases and J by 1 base, with 6 bases of the junction left unmatched. CDR3 length: 16 amino acids. CDR3: CASSQPRQGLNYGYTF. Here the CDR3 DNA reads TGCGCCAGCAGTCAACCCCGACAGGGGCTTAACTATGGCTACACCTTC.

The rearrangement links TRBV29-1 to TRBJ1-2, with D perhaps TRBD1 (6 bases). The CDR3 has 13 residues. V lost 2 bases, J lost 4 bases, and 11 bases lay in between. Germline CDR1 and CDR2: SQVTM and ANQGSEA. CDR3 protein: CSVERGQGYGYTF. CDR3 sequence (DNA): TGCAGCGTTGAACGGGGGCAGGGCTATGGCTACACCTTC.

The V and J genes are TRBV7-2 and TRBJ1-1; 7 bases are shared with TRBD1. Germline V gives CDR1 SGHTA, CDR2 FQGNSA. Unmatched junction bases numbered 3, after V lost 1 base and J lost 1 base. The CDR3 is 15 amino acids. The CDR3 bases are TGTGCCAGCAGCTTAGTAGCAGGGGGGAACACTGAAGCTTTCTTT. Residues: CASSLVAGGNTEAFF.

In its sample, this clone was seen many times. The rearrangement uses TRBV25-1 and TRBJ2-5; possible D gene TRBD1, 6 bases. The CDR3 covers 14 residues. V gave up 4 bases and J gave up 0 bases, with 9 bases separating them. Looked up from germline, CDR1 is MGHDK and CDR2 is SYGVNS. CDR3 region: CASSARDNQETQYF. The CDR3 bases are TGTGCCAGCAGTGCACGGGACAACCAAGAGACCCAGTACTTC.

The chain has TRBV6-1 and TRBJ2-5, with no clear D. This CDR3 contains 15 residues. V was cut by 3 bases and J by 7 bases, with 18 bases left in between. Germline V lookup: CDR1 MNHNS, CDR2 SASEGT. DNA for the CDR3: TGTGCCAGCAGTGAGGCTCCCCGGGTTGGGGTGACCCAGTACTTC. Translated, it gives CASSEAPRVGVTQYF.

The V gene is TRBV29-1, the J gene TRBJ1-1; D perhaps matches TRBD1 (6 bases). Germline V CDR1 and CDR2: SQVTM, ANQGSEA. The CDR3 is 14 amino acids. V was shortened by 7 bases and J by 3 bases, with 18 bases between the two germline ends. The CDR3 DNA is TGCAGCGCCACCAACAGGGTTGGGGACACTGAAGCTTTCTTT. This codes for CSATNRVGDTEAFF.

The CDR3 loop is CASRPTGINSPLHF. As DNA, the CDR3 is TGTGCCAGCAGACCCACAGGGATCAATTCACCCCTCCACTTT. V is TRBV13 and J is TRBJ1-6, with a possible D match to TRBD1 (6 bases). The CDR3 consists of 14 residues. Trimming took 6 bases from V and 7 from J, leaving 13 bases between them. Per germline, CDR1 PRHDT and CDR2 FYEKMQ (reference sequence).

This chain joins TRBV4-2 and TRBJ2-7; perhaps TRBD2 as D (5 bases). Germline lookup yields CDR1 LGHNA and CDR2 YNFKEQ. This CDR3 comprises 15 residues. V dropped 0 bases and J dropped 2 bases, with 11 bases sitting between them. CDR3 region: CASSQEAGGAYEQYF. The DNA for the CDR3 is TGTGCCAGCAGCCAAGAGGCTGGAGGAGCCTACGAGCAGTACTTC.

V usage is TRBV2 and J usage is TRBJ2-5; 7 bases map to TRBD2. Trimming cost V 3 bases and J 5 bases; bases outside gene matches: 9. The CDR3 covers 15 residues. Germline loops: CDR1 SNHLY, CDR2 FYNNEI. The CDR3 here is CASSDAASGRETQYF. The CDR3, as DNA: TGTGCCAGCAGTGACGCGGCTAGCGGCCGGGAGACCCAGTACTTC.

The rearrangement joins TRBV4-1 to TRBJ2-5, with TRBD2 matching over 12 bases. Germline CDR1 MGHRA, CDR2 YSYEKL. V gave up 0 bases and J gave up 5 bases; unmatched junction bases: 10. The CDR3 length is 18 residues. CDR3 region: CASSQDPASGGARETQYF. The CDR3, as DNA: TGCGCCAGCAGCCAAGATCCAGCTAGCGGGGGGGCCCGGGAGACCCAGTACTTC.